The T cell receptor beta chain under discussion was sequenced for a study of prognosis after radiotherapy for stage I lung cancer. CDR3 of TCR beta was amplified from genomic DNA via a two-round multiplex PCR. Round-one PCR had primers specific to each TRBV and TRBJ gene. TCRdb fed the multiplex PCR reads into MiXCR, producing one record per CDR3 protein. In the table there are under 75,000 distinct CDR3 sequences, approximately 26% of which are singletons. This clonotype showed up many times. V was clipped by 4 bases and J by 4 bases, with 2 bases between them. The CDR3 has 10 residues. Germline V CDR1 and CDR2: SNHLY, FYNNEI.

This TCR was recovered from a donor aged 50 or older with non-small cell lung cancer. Material: PBMCs, obtained before or after stereotactic body radiation therapy (not recorded which). The chain carries TRBV2 and TRBJ2-7; D unclear. The CDR3 nucleotides are TGTGCCAGCAGTGGTTACGAGCAGTACTTC. It specifies CASSGYEQYF. Together with reference TRBV2 and TRBJ2-7, the CDR3 gives the full variable domain: EPEVTQTPSHQVTQMGQEVILRCVPISNHLYFYWYRQILGQKVEFLVSFYNNEISEKSEIFDDQFSVERPDGSNFTLKIRSTKLEDSAMYFCASSGYEQYFGPGTRLTVT.